The rows below give T cell receptor beta chains drawn from one sample of a study of beta chain features in type 1 diabetes. Assay used: immunoSEQ multiplex PCR; TCRdb lists only in-frame clones, some missing. The sample holds about 620,000 clones, around 16% seen once. Sequencing was performed on naive CD4+ T cells from blood. These receptors originate from a man aged 18 to 30 in good health. The CDR3 runs from the conserved cysteine through the conserved F or W. The order of the fields is J gene, D gene, clone size, V gene, CDR3 DNA, CDR3 protein. The D gene is left open where the match is weak. Clone size, where shown, is once, few, many, or a class for clones that have expanded.

>TRBJ1-2|TRBD1|few|TRBV9
TGTGCCAGCAGCGTAGCCGACAGGGGACTTAACTATGGCTACACCTTC
CASSVADRGLNYGYTF
>TRBJ2-5|TRBD1|few|TRBV4-3
TGCGCCAGCAGCCAAGAAGCCCCGACAGGGGGCGCTGAGACCCAGTACTTC
CASSQEAPTGGAETQYF
>TRBJ1-2|-|-|TRBV20-1
TGCAGTGCTAGAGTCGAGTATGGCTACACCTTC
CSARVEYGYTF
>TRBJ1-2|-|-|TRBV13
TGTGCCAGCAGCTTAACGGGGGCTTATGGCTACACCTTC
CASSLTGAYGYTF
>TRBJ2-7|-|-|TRBV28
TGTGCCAGCAGTTTTGTTCAGGGTGGGCGCGAGCAGTACTTC
CASSFVQGGREQYF
>TRBJ2-1|-|many|TRBV7-9
TGTGCCACCCCCTCCGGGTACAATGAGCAGTTCTTC
CATPSGYNEQFF
>TRBJ1-2|-|few|TRBV5-1
TGCGCCAGCAGCGCCGGGACGGTCTATGGCTACACCTTC
CASSAGTVYGYTF
>TRBJ2-7|-|few|TRBV7-2
TGTGCCAGCAGCCCGGGCCACGAGCAGTACTTC
CASSPGHEQYF
>TRBJ2-3|-|-|TRBV18
TGTGCCAGCTCAAACACAGATACGCAGTATTTT
CASSNTDTQYF
>TRBJ2-7|-|few|TRBV19
TGTGCCAGTACAAGGGGCAGCGAGCAGTACTTC
CASTRGSEQYF
>TRBJ1-2|-|-|TRBV6-4
TGTGCCAGCAGTGACTCCGGACAGCCGTATGGCTACACCTTC
CASSDSGQPYGYTF
>TRBJ1-1|TRBD1|few|TRBV30
TGTGCCTGGAGCGGACAGGCACAGAGGACTGAAGCTTTCTTT
CAWSGQAQRTEAFF
>TRBJ1-2|-|few|TRBV10-3
TGTGCCATCAGTGAAATTCCGTCCGGGTATCACTTC
CAISEIPSGYHF
>TRBJ1-1|-|few|TRBV9
TGTGCCAGCAGCGTACTACCCAGCTTGGGGACTGAAGCTTTCTTT
CASSVLPSLGTEAFF
>TRBJ1-2|TRBD1|few|TRBV28
TGTGCCAGCAGTCTGGGACAGGCGGTTGGAGGCTATGGCTACACCTTC
CASSLGQAVGGYGYTF
>TRBJ2-2|-|-|TRBV5-1
TGCGCCAGCAGCTTGGTTTCGCAGGGGTCCGGGGAGCTGTTTTTT
CASSLVSQGSGELFF
>TRBJ2-2|-|few|TRBV7-2
TGTGCCAGCAGCCTAGCCATCAAAGGCACCGGGGAGCTGTTTTTT
CASSLAIKGTGELFF
>TRBJ2-5|TRBD2|-|TRBV10-2
TGCGCCAGCAGACCCGGACTAGCGGGAGGGCCCGGCCAAGAGACCCAGTACTTC
CASRPGLAGGPGQETQYF
>TRBJ1-2|-|-|TRBV5-1
TGCGCCAGCAGCTTGGCAAACTATGGCTACACCTTC
CASSLANYGYTF
>TRBJ2-7|TRBD2|-|TRBV29-1
TGCAGCGTTGTTAGCGGGAGGGCAGCCTACGAGCAGTACTTC
CSVVSGRAAYEQYF
>TRBJ1-6|-|few|TRBV19
TGTGCCAGTAGGCCACTGGGCAGGACCGGTTCACCCCTCCACTTT
CASRPLGRTGSPLHF
>TRBJ1-2|-|few|TRBV28
TGTGCCAGCAGCCCCGCGGGGACATCAAGAGGGGGCTACACCTTC
CASSPAGTSRGGYTF
>TRBJ1-5|-|-|TRBV29-1
TGCAGCGTTCATGAAGGGGGGGGAAATCAGCCCCAGCATTTT
CSVHEGGGNQPQHF
>TRBJ2-7|-|-|TRBV15
TGTGCCACCAGCAGAGAAGATGCGAGGGATACCTACGAGCAGTACTTC
CATSREDARDTYEQYF
>TRBJ2-1|TRBD2|few|TRBV9
TGTGCCAGCTCTGGACTAGCGTCAAGCTCCTACAATGAGCAGTTCTTC
CASSGLASSSYNEQFF
>TRBJ1-2|TRBD1|-|TRBV5-1
TGCGCCAGCAGCCGGGACAGGGGCGACTATGGCTACACCTTC
CASSRDRGDYGYTF
>TRBJ2-1|-|few|TRBV2
TGTGCCAGCAGTTCTACTCACGGCAATGAGCAGTTCTTC
CASSSTHGNEQFF
>TRBJ1-1|TRBD1|few|TRBV7-9
TGTGCCAGCAGTCGGGCCGGGACAGGGGGCAATACTGAAGCTTTCTTT
CASSRAGTGGNTEAFF
>TRBJ2-7|-|few|TRBV11-2
TGTGCCAGCAGCTTGTTCGACTCTTTAGCCTACGAGCAGTACTTC
CASSLFDSLAYEQYF
>TRBJ2-7|-|-|TRBV15
TGTGCCACCAGCAGAGATGGCGTCCAGGGGCCTTACTTC
CATSRDGVQGPYF
>TRBJ1-1|-|few|TRBV20-1
TGCAGTGGGTCACGGACACGCGAAGCTTTCTTT
CSGSRTREAFF
>TRBJ2-7|-|-|TRBV29-1
TGCAGCGCGCGCCTGTCCTACGAGCAGTACTTC
CSARLSYEQYF
>TRBJ2-7|TRBD1|few|TRBV10-3
TGTGCCATCAGCCGGGACAGTAACTACGAGCAGTACTTC
CAISRDSNYEQYF
>TRBJ1-4|TRBD1|-|TRBV5-1
TGCGCCAGCAGCTTGGGAGGGGGCAGCGGTGAAAAACTGTTTTTT
CASSLGGGSGEKLFF
>TRBJ1-2|-|-|TRBV20-1
TGCAGTGGGGTGAACTATGGCTACACCTTC
CSGVNYGYTF
>TRBJ2-2|-|-|TRBV2
TGTGCCAGCAGTCCGGCAGGGCACACCGGGGAGCTGTTTTTT
CASSPAGHTGELFF
>TRBJ2-7|TRBD2|few|TRBV28
TGTGCCAGCAGTTCCCCCGGACTAGCGGCCTACGAGCAGTACTTC
CASSSPGLAAYEQYF
>TRBJ1-2|-|-|TRBV6-5
TGTGCCAGCAGTTACTCGTTTCTAAGCGGGGTTAATGGCTACACCTTC
CASSYSFLSGVNGYTF
>TRBJ1-2|-|-|TRBV21-1
TGTGCCAGCAGCAAAGAGGGACAGCCGGTCTATGGCTACACCTTC
CASSKEGQPVYGYTF
>TRBJ2-1|-|-|TRBV25-1
TGTGCCACCCGGACTAACTACAATGAGCAGTTCTTC
CATRTNYNEQFF
>TRBJ2-5|-|-|TRBV20-1
TGCAGTGCTAGGCGCTTGGAGACCCAGTACTTC
CSARRLETQYF
>TRBJ1-2|-|few|TRBV20-1
TGCAGTGCTTATGAATATGGCTACACCTTC
CSAYEYGYTF
>TRBJ1-1|TRBD1|few|TRBV29-1
TGCAGCGTGCTGACAGGGCACACTGAAGCTTTCTTT
CSVLTGHTEAFF
>TRBJ1-5|TRBD1|-|TRBV2
TGTGCCAGCGAGGGACAGGCTTACAATCAGCCCCAGCATTTT
CASEGQAYNQPQHF
>TRBJ2-1|TRBD2|-|TRBV5-1
TGCGCCAGCAGCTTGGTCTCTAGCGGGACTGTAAGGAATGAGCAGTTCTTC
CASSLVSSGTVRNEQFF
>TRBJ2-2|-|-|TRBV7-9
TGTGCCAGCAGCTTATGGTTGGGCTTGGATAGAGGCACCGGGGAGCTGTTTTTT
CASSLWLGLDRGTGELFF
>TRBJ2-2|-|-|TRBV19
TGTGCCAGTAGTATGGAAGGGAACACCGGGGAGCTGTTTTTT
CASSMEGNTGELFF
>TRBJ1-1|-|-|TRBV25-1
TGTGCCAGCAGTGCCACAGGGTGGCAGGACACTGAAGCTTTCTTT
CASSATGWQDTEAFF
>TRBJ1-1|-|few|TRBV27
TGTGCCAGCGGGGGTCGGGCCAGGGTTAACTCTGAAGCTTTCTTT
CASGGRARVNSEAFF
>TRBJ2-7|TRBD2|-|TRBV28
TGTGCCAGCACCGGGGGGAGATCCCTCTCCTACGAGCAGTACTTC
CASTGGRSLSYEQYF
>TRBJ1-1|-|-|TRBV28
TGTGCCAGCAGTTTTGTCTATGGGACTGAAGCTTTCTTT
CASSFVYGTEAFF
>TRBJ2-2|-|-|TRBV10-3
TGTGCCATCAGTGAGTCTTTGACTACCGGGGAGCTGTTTTTT
CAISESLTTGELFF
>TRBJ1-1|-|few|TRBV7-3
TGTGCCAGCAGCCCAAGTCGGGAGGAGAACACTGAAGCTTTCTTT
CASSPSREENTEAFF
>TRBJ2-3|-|-|TRBV13
TGTGCCAGCAGCTTATCGCAAAGGCACACAGATACGCAGTATTTT
CASSLSQRHTDTQYF
>TRBJ2-5|TRBD2|few|TRBV18
TGTGCCAGCTCACCAAAAGGACTAGCGGGGCCGGGGGAGACCCAGTACTTC
CASSPKGLAGPGETQYF
>TRBJ1-1|-|-|TRBV27
TGTGCCAGCAGACCATTTATCTTCGCCCGGGGCGTCGAGGACACTGAAGCTTTCTTT
CASRPFIFARGVEDTEAFF
>TRBJ2-1|-|few|TRBV2
TGTGCCAGCAGTAGGCAGGGAGTGAATGAGCAGTTCTTC
CASSRQGVNEQFF
>TRBJ2-7|-|-|TRBV29-1
TGCAGCGTTGCCTCCTACGAGCAGTACTTC
CSVASYEQYF
>TRBJ2-4|-|-|TRBV4-3
TGCGCCAGCAGCCAAGACGGGCCCACCACGCCCAAAAACATTCAGTACTTC
CASSQDGPTTPKNIQYF
>TRBJ2-2|-|few|TRBV7-2
TGTGCCAGCAGCTTGCACCCGAACACCGGGGAGCTGTTTTTT
CASSLHPNTGELFF